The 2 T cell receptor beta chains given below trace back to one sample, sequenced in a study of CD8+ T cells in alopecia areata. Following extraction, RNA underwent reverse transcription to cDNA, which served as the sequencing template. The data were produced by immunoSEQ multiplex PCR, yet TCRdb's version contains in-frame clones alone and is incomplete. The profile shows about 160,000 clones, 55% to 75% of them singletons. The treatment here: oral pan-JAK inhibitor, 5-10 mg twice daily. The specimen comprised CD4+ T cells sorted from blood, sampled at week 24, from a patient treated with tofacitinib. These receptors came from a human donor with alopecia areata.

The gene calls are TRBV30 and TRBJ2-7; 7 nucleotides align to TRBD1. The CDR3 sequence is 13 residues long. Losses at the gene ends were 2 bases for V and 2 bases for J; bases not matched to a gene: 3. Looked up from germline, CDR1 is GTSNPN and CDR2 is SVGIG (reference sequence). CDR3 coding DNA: TGTGCCTGGAGTCCCGGGACAGCCTACGAGCAGTACTTC. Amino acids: CAWSPGTAYEQYF.

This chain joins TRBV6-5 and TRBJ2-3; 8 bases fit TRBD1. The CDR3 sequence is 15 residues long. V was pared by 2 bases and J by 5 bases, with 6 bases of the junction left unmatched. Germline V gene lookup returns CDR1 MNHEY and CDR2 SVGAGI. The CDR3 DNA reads TGTGCCAGCAGTTACGTAGGACAGGGTCGAGATACGCAGTATTTT. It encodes CASSYVGQGRDTQYF.